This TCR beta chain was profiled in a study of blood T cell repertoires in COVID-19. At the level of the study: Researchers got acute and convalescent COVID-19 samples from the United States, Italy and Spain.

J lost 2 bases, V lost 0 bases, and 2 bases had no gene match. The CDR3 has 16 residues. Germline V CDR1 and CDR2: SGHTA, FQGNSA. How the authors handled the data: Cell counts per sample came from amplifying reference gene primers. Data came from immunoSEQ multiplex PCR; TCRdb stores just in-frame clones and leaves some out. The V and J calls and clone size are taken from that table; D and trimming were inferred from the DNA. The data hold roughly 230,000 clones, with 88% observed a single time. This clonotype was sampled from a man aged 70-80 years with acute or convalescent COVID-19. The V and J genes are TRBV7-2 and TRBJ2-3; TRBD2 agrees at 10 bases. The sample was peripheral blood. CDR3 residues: CASSLASGRNTDTQYF. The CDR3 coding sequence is TGTGCCAGCAGCTTAGCTAGCGGGAGGAACACAGATACGCAGTATTTT.